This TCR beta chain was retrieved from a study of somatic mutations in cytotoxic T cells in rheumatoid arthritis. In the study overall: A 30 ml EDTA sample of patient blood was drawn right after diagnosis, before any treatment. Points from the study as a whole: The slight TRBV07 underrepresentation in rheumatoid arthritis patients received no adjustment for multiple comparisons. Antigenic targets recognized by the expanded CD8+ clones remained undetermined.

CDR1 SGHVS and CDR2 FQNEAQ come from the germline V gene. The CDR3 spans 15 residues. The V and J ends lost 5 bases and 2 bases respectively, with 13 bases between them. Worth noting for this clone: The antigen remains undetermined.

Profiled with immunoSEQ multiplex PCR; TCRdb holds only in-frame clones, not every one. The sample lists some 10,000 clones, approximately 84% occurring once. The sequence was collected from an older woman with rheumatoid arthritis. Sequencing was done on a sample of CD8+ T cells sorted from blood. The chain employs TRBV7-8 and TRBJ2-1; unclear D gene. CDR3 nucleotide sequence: TGTGCCAGCAGCCCCTTTCAGGCCACCTACAATGAGCAGTTCTTC. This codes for CASSPFQATYNEQFF.